This T cell receptor (beta chain) was documented in a study of OX40 agonist ivuxolimab in advanced cancers. Study summary: Cancers in dose escalation were hepatocellular, melanoma, renal cell and head and neck.

Germline CDR1 SGHTA, CDR2 FQGNSA. CDR3 length: 15 residues. On cycle 4 day 1 and cycle 7 day 1, as well as at baseline, blood was sampled. On this clone itself: Its antigen is still unknown. Sequence at one end of the junction differs from germline and may be a read error.

Assay used: immunoSEQ multiplex PCR; TCRdb lists only in-frame clones, some missing. The table includes 42,000 or so clones, about 86% detected once. Study-wide results and limits: Still undetermined is the antigen specificity of the expanded peripheral T cells.

Sequencing used CD4+ or CD8+ T cells sorted from blood, obtained in a trial of the OX40 agonist ivuxolimab. J is TRBJ1-1 and V is TRBV7-2; TRBD1 aligns across 7 bases. This TCR came from an adult with an advanced solid tumor such as melanoma, head and neck, liver or kidney cancer. The CDR3 sequence: CASSQDMLGGYEAFF. Here the CDR3 DNA reads TGCGCCAGCAGCCAGGACATGTTAGGGGGCTATGAAGCTTTCTTT.